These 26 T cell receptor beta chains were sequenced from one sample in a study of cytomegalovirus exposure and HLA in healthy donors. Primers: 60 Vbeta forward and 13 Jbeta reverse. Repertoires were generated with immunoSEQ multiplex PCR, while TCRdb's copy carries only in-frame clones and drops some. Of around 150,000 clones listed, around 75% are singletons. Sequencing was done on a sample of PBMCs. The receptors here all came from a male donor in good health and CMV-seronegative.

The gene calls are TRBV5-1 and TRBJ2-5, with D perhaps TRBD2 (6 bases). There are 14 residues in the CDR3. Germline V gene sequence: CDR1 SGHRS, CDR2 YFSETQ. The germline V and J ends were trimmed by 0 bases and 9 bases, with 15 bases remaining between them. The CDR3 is CASSLGEVRGAQYF. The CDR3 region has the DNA TGCGCCAGCAGCTTGGGGGAAGTGCGGGGTGCCCAGTACTTC.

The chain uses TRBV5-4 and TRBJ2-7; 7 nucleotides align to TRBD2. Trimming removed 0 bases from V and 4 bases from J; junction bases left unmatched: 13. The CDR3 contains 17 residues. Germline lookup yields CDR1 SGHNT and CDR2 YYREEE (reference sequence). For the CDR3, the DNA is TGTGCCAGCAGCTTGGCCCATAGCGTCCGGCGGGGGTACGAGCAGTACTTC. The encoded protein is CASSLAHSVRRGYEQYF.

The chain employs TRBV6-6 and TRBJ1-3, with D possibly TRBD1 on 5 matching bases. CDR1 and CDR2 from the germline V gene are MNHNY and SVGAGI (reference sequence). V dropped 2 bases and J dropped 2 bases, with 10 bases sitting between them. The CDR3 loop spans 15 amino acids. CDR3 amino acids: CASSYSARAGNTIYF. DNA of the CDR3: TGTGCCAGCAGTTACAGCGCCAGGGCTGGAAACACCATATATTTT.

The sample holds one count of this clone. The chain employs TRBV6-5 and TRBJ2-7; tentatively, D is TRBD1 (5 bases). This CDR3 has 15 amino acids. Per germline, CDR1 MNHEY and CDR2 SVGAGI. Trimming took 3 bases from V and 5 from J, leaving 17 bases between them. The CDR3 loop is CASSYNRRQWDEQYF. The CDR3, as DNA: TGTGCCAGCAGTTATAATCGGCGACAGTGGGACGAGCAGTACTTC.

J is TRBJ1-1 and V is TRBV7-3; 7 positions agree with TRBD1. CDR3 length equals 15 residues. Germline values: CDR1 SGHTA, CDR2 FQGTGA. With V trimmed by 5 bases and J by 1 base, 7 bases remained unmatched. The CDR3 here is CASSPPGTANTEAFF. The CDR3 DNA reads TGTGCCAGCAGCCCTCCCGGGACAGCGAACACTGAAGCTTTCTTT.

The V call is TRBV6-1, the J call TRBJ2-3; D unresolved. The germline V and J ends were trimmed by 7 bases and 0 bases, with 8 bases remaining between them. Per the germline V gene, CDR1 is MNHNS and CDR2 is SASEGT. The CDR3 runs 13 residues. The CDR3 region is CASIHGSTDTQYF. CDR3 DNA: TGTGCCAGCATTCACGGGAGCACAGATACGCAGTATTTT.

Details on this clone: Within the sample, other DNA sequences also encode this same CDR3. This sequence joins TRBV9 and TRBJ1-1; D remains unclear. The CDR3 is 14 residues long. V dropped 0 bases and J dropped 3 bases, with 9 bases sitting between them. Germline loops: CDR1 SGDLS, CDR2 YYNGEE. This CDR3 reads CASSVVRSDTEAFF. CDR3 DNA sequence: TGTGCCAGCAGCGTAGTGCGTTCCGACACTGAAGCTTTCTTT.

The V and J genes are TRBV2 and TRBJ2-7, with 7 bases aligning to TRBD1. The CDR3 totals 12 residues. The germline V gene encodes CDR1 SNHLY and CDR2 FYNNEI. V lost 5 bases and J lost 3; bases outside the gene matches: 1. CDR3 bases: TGTGCCAGCAGTCGGGACAGCTACGAGCAGTACTTC. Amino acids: CASSRDSYEQYF.

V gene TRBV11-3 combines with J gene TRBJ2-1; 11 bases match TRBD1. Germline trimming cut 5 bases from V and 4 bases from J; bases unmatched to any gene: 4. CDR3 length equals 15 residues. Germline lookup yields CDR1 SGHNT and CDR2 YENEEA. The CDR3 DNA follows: TGTGCCAGCAGCCTCGGACAGGGGGCGTACAATGAGCAGTTCTTC. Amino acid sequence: CASSLGQGAYNEQFF.

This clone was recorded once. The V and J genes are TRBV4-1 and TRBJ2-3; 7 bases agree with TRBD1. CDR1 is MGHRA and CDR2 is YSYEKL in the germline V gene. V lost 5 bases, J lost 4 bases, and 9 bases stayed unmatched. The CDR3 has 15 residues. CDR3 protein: CASSTRQGRADTQYF. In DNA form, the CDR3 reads TGCGCCAGCAGCACACGACAGGGTAGGGCAGATACGCAGTATTTT.

DNA of the CDR3: TGTGCCGTCGGACAGAATTCACCCCTCCACTTT. Protein product: CAVGQNSPLHF. V and J are TRBV6-5 and TRBJ1-6; TRBD1 might be the D (6 bases). The germline V gene encodes CDR1 MNHEY and CDR2 SVGAGI. The CDR3 is 11 residues long. V dropped 11 bases and J dropped 7 bases, with 9 bases sitting between them.

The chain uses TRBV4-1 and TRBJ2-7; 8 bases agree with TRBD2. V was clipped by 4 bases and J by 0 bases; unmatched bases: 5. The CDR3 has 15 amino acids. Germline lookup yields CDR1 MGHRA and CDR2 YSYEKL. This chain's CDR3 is CASSLQRGSSYEQYF. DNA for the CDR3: TGCGCCAGCAGCCTCCAGCGGGGGAGCTCCTACGAGCAGTACTTC.

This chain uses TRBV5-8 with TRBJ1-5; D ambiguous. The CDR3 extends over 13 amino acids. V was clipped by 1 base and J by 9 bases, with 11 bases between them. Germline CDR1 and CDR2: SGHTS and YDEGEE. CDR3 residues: CASSLPSVGPQHF. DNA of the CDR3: TGTGCCAGCAGCTTGCCCTCGGTTGGGCCCCAGCATTTT.

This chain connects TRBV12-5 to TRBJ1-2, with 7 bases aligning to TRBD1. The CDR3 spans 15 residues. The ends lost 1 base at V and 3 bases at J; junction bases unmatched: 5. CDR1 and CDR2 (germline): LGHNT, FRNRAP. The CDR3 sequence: CASGLEGAQDYGYTF. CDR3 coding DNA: TGTGCTAGTGGTTTGGAGGGGGCGCAGGACTATGGCTACACCTTC.

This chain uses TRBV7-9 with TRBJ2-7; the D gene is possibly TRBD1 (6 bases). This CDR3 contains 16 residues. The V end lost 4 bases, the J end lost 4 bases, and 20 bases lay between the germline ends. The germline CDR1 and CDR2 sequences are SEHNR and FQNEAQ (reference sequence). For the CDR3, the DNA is TGTGCCAGCAGCTCCCTTGGGGCAGGGGAGAGATACGAGCAGTACTTC. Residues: CASSSLGAGERYEQYF. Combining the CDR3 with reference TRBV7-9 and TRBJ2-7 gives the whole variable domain DTGVSQNPRHKITKRGQNVTFRCDPISEHNRLYWYRQTLGQGPEFLTYFQNEAQLEKSRLLSDRFSAERPKGSFSTLEIQRTEQGDSAMYLCASSSLGAGERYEQYFGPGTRLTVT.

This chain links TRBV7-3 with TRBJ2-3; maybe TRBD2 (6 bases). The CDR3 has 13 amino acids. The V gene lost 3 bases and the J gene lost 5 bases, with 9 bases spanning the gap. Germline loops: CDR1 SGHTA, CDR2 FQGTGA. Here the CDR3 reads CASSFTGGDTQYF. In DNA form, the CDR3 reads TGTGCCAGCAGCTTTACCGGGGGAGATACGCAGTATTTT. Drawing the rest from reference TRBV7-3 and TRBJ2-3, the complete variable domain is GAGVSQTPSNKVTEKGKYVELRCDPISGHTALYWYRQSLGQGPEFLIYFQGTGAADDSGLPNDRFFAVRPEGSVSTLKIQRTERGDSAVYLCASSFTGGDTQYFGPGTRLTVL.

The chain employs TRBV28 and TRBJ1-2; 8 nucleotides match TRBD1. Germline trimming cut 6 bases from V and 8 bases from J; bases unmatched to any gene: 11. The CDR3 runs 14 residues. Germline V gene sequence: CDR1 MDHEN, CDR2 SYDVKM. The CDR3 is CASRQDRVRVGYTF. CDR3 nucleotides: TGTGCCAGCAGACAGGACAGGGTACGGGTAGGCTACACCTTC.

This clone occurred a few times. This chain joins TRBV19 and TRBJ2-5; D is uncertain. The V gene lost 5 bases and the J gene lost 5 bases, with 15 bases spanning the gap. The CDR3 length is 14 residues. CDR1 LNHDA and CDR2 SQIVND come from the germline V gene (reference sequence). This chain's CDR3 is CASSVSILRETQYF. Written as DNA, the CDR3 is TGTGCCAGTAGTGTTTCGATTTTGAGGGAGACCCAGTACTTC.

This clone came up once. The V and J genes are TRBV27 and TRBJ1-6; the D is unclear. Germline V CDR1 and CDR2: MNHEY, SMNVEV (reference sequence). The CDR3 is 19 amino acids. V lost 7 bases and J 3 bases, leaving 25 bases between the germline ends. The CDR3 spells CASKGRGASTGLYNSPLHF. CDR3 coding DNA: TGTGCCAGCAAAGGCCGGGGAGCCTCAACCGGTCTCTATAATTCACCCCTCCACTTT.

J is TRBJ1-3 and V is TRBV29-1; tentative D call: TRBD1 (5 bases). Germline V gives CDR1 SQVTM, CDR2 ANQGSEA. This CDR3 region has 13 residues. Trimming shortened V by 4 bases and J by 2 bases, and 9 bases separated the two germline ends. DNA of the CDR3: TGCAGCGTTGTAGGAGGGGCTGGAAACACCATATATTTT. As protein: CSVVGGAGNTIYF.

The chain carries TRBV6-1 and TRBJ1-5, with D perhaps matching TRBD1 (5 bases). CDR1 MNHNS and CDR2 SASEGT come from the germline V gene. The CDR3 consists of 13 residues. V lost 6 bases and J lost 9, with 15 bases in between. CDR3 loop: CASRSQGHLPQHF. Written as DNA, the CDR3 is TGTGCCAGCAGGAGCCAGGGTCATTTGCCCCAGCATTTT.

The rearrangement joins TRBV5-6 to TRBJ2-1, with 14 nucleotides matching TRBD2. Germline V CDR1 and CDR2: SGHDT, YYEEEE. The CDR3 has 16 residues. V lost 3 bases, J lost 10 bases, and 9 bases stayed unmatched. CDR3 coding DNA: TGTGCCAGCAGCTCTAGGACTAGCGGGAGGATAGGCGAGCAGTTCTTC. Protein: CASSSRTSGRIGEQFF. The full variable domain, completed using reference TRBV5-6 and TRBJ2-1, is DAGVTQSPTHLIKTRGQQVTLRCSPKSGHDTVSWYQQALGQGPQFIFQYYEEEERQRGNFPDRFSGHQFPNYSSELNVNALLLGDSALYLCASSSRTSGRIGEQFFGPGTRLTVL.

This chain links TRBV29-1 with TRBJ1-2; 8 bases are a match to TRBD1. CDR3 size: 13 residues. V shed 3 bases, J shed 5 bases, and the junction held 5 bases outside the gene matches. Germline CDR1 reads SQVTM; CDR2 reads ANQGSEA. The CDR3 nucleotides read TGCAGCGTTGAGGCAGGGGGCCAATATGGCTACACCTTC. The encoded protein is CSVEAGGQYGYTF.

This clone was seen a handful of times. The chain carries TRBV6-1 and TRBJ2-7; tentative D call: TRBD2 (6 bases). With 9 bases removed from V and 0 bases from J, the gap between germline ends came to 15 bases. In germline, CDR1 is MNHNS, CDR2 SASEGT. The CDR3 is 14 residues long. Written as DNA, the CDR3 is TGTGCCAGTGGGACCGGGACTCACTCCTACGAGCAGTACTTC. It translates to CASGTGTHSYEQYF.

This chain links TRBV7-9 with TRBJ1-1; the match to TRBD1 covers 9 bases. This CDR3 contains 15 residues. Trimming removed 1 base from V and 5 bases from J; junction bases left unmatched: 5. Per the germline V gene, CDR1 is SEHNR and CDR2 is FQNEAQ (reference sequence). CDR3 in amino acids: CASSLGQGERTEAFF. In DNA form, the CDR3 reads TGTGCCAGCAGCTTAGGACAGGGGGAAAGGACTGAAGCTTTCTTT.

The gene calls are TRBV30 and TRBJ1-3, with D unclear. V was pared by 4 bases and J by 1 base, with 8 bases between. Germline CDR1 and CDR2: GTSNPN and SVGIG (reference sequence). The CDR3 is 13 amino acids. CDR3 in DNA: TGTGCCTGGAAACTGAGGTCTGGAAACACCATATATTTT. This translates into CAWKLRSGNTIYF.